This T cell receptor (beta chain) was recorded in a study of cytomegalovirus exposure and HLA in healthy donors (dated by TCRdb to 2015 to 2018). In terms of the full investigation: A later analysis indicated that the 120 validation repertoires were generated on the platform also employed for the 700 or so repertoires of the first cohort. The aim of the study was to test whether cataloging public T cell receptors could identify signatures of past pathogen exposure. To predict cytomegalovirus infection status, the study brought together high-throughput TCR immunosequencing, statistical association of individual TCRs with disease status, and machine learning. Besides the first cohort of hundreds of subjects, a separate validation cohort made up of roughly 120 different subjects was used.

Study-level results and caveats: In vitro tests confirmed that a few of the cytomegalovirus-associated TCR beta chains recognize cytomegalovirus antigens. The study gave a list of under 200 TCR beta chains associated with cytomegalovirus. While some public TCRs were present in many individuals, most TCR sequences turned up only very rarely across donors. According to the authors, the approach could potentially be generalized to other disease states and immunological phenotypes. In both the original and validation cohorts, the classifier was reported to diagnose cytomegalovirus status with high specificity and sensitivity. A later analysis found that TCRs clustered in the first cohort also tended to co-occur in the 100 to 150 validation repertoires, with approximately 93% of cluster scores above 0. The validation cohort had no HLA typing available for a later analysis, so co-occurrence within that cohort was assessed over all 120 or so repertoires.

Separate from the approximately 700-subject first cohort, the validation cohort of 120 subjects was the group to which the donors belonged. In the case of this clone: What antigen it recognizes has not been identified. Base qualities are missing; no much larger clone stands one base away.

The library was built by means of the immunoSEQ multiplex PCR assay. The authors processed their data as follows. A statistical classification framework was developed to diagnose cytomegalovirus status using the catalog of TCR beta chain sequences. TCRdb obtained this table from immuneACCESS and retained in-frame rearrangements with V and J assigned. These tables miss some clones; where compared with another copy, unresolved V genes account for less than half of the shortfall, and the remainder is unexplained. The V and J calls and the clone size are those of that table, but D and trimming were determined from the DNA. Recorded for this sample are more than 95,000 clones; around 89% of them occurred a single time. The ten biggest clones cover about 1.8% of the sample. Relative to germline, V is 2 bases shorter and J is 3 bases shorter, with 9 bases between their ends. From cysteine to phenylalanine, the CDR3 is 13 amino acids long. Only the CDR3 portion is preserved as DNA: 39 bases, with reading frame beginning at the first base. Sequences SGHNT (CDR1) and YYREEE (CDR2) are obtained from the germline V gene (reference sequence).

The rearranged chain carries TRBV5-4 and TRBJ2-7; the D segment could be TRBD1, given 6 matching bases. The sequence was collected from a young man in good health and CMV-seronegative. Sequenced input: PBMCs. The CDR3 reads CASSLGQYYEQYF. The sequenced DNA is TGTGCCAGCAGCTTAGGACAGTACTACGAGCAGTACTTC.